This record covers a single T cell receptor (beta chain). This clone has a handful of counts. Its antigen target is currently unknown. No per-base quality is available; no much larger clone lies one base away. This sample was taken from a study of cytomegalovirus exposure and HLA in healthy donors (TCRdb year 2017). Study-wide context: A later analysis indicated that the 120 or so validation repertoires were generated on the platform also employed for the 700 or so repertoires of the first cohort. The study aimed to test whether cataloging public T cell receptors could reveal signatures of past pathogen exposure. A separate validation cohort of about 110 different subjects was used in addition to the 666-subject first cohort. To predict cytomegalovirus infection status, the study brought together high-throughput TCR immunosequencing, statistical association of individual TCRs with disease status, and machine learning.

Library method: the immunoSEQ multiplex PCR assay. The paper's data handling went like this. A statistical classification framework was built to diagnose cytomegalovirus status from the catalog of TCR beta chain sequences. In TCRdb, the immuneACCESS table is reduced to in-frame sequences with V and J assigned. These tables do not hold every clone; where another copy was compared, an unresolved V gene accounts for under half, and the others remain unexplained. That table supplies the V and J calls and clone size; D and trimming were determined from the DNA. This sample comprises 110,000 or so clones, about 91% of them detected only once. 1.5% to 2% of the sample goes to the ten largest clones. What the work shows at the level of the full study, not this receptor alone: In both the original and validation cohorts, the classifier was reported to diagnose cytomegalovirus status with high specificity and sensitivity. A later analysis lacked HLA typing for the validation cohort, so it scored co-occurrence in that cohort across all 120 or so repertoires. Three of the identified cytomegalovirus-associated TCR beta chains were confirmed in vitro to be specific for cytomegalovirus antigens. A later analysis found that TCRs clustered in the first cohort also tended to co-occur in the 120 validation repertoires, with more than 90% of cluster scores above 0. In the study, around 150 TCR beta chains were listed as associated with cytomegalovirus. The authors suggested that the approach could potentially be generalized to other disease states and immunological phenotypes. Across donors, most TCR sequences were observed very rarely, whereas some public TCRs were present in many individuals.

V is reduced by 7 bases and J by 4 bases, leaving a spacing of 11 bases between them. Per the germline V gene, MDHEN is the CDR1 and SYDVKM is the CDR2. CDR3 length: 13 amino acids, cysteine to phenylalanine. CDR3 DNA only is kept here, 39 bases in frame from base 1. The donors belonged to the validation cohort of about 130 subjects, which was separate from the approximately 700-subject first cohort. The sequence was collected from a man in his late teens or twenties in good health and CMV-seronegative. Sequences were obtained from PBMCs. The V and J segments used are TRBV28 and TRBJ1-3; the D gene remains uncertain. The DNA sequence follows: TGTGCCAGCATACAGTCTGTGGGAAACACCATATATTTT. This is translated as CASIQSVGNTIYF.